Listed here are 30 T cell receptor beta chains from one sample, sequenced in a study of regulatory T cells in long-lasting Graves disease. Time point reported: newly diagnosed GD, antithyroid drugs for less than 3 months. PBMC RNA was the source of the TCR library. Arm-PCR of CDR3 regions and iRepertoire HTBI primers were used to build TCR beta libraries. MiXCR was run by TCRdb on the multiplex PCR reads, yielding one entry per CDR3 protein. The table lists some 410,000 distinct CDR3 sequences, roughly 15% of them singletons. This sample also belongs to another study, concerning T cells in Graves' hyperthyroidism and ophthalmopathy.

Sequences were derived from peripheral blood mononuclear cells (PBMCs), sampled at new diagnosis, from a patient treated with antithyroid drugs. The receptor set was obtained from a young woman with Graves disease.

The chain carries TRBV28 and TRBJ1-5; 9 bases fit TRBD1. The CDR3 has 16 residues. Per the germline V gene, CDR1 is MDHEN and CDR2 is SYDVKM. V shed 3 bases, J shed 6 bases, and the junction held 9 bases outside the gene matches. CDR3 nucleotide sequence: TGTGCCAGCAGTTTCCCCGGGACAGGGTCAGGTCAGCCCCAGCATTTT. Its translation: CASSFPGTGSGQPQHF. Full variable domain (rest looked up from reference TRBV28 and TRBJ1-5): DVKVTQSSRYLVKRTGEKVFLECVQDMDHENMFWYRQDPGLGLRLIYFSYDVKMKEKGDIPEGYSVSREKKERFSLILESASTNQTSMYLCASSFPGTGSGQPQHFGDGTRLSIL.

In its sample, this clonotype was seen many times. In nucleotides, the CDR3 is TGCGCCAGCAGCTTGGTTCCTAGCGGAAGCCCCACAGATACGCAGTATTTT. Its protein is CASSLVPSGSPTDTQYF. The chain uses TRBV5-1 and TRBJ2-3, with 7 positions matching TRBD2. The CDR3 loop spans 17 amino acids. After removal of 0 bases from V and 2 bases from J, the junction contained 9 bases not matched to a gene. CDR1 SGHRS and CDR2 YFSETQ come from the germline V gene. Filled out from reference TRBV5-1 and TRBJ2-3, the complete variable domain reads KAGVTQTPRYLIKTRGQQVTLSCSPISGHRSVSWYQQTPGQGLQFLFEYFSETQRNKGNFPGRFSGRQFSNSRSEMNVSTLELGDSALYLCASSLVPSGSPTDTQYFGPGTRLTVL.

The V gene is TRBV4-1, the J gene TRBJ1-2, with 12 bases that match TRBD1. The CDR3 sequence is 17 residues long. The junction had 10 bases not matched to a gene; V was cut back by 1 base and J by 7 bases. CDR1 and CDR2 (germline): MGHRA, YSYEKL. The CDR3 reads CASSQAGTGGRQGGYTF. The DNA of the CDR3 is TGCGCCAGCAGCCAAGCTGGGACAGGGGGCCGCCAGGGTGGCTACACCTTC.

This clonotype appeared a single time. The rearrangement joins TRBV7-9 to TRBJ1-1; D gene unclear. The CDR3 extends over 14 amino acids. Germline V gene sequence: CDR1 SEHNR, CDR2 FQNEAQ (reference sequence). Trimming cost V 3 bases and J 2 bases, with 10 bases left between them. CDR3 in amino acids: CASSFSRKNTEAFF. CDR3 DNA sequence: TGTGCCAGCAGCTTTAGTAGGAAAAACACTGAAGCTTTCTTT.

This clonotype showed up many times. The chain is built from TRBV18 and TRBJ1-2, with D unclear. The length of the CDR3 is 15 residues. Germline CDR1 and CDR2: KGHSH and LQKENI. Trimming took 0 bases from V and 0 from J, leaving 8 bases between them. The CDR3 sequence is CASSPPLGANYGYTF. For the CDR3, the DNA is TGTGCCAGCTCACCACCCCTGGGAGCTAACTATGGCTACACCTTC.

The rearrangement uses TRBV27 and TRBJ2-7; TRBD1 matches at 7 bases. With V trimmed by 6 bases and J by 3 bases, 14 bases remained unmatched. Germline CDR1 reads MNHEY; CDR2 reads SMNVEV (reference sequence). This CDR3 spans 16 amino acids. CDR3 nucleotides: TGTGCCAGCAGCCTATCGACAGGGTTCAACGTCTACGAGCAGTACTTC. Encoded protein: CASSLSTGFNVYEQYF.

This clonotype showed up many times. This chain uses TRBV15 with TRBJ1-4; the D gene is possibly TRBD1 (6 bases). This CDR3 contains 15 residues. Germline-derived CDR1 and CDR2 are LNHNV and YYDKDF (reference sequence). The V and J ends lost 1 base and 7 bases respectively, with 13 bases between them. CDR3 in DNA: TGTGCCACCAGCAGAGCGCACAGGGTAGGTGAAAAACTGTTTTTT. Translation gives CATSRAHRVGEKLFF.

This clonotype was detected many times. The gene calls are TRBV28 and TRBJ1-5, with TRBD1 matching 11 bases. Trimming cost V 1 base and J 1 base; bases outside gene matches: 6. The CDR3 extends over 18 amino acids. The germline CDR1 and CDR2 sequences are MDHEN and SYDVKM. The chain's CDR3 is CASSLFRTGGLSNQPQHF. The CDR3, as DNA: TGTGCCAGCAGTTTATTTCGGACAGGGGGCCTCAGCAATCAGCCCCAGCATTTT.

This chain uses TRBV18 with TRBJ2-7; 8 bases line up with TRBD2. Germline assignment: CDR1 KGHSH and CDR2 LQKENI. The J segment lost 6 bases and the V segment lost 2 bases, leaving 6 bases of the junction unmatched. The CDR3 is 14 residues long. The CDR3 region has the DNA TGTGCCAGCTCACCAGGGACTAGTCGGCTCGAGCAGTACTTC. The encoded protein is CASSPGTSRLEQYF.

This clonotype was observed many times. V and J are TRBV5-1 and TRBJ2-1, with 8 bases aligning to TRBD1. J lost 3 bases, V lost 4 bases, and 12 bases had no gene match. CDR3 length: 17 amino acids. CDR1 and CDR2 (germline): SGHRS, YFSETQ. As DNA, the CDR3 is TGCGCCAGCAGCATTACTTGGGACAGGCGGGTCTACAATGAGCAGTTCTTC. This codes for CASSITWDRRVYNEQFF.

Ten or more counts support this clonotype. The chain links TRBV7-8 to TRBJ2-7; D call uncertain. The germline V gene has CDR1 SGHVS and CDR2 FQNEAQ. Trimming left V 0 bases short and J 3 bases short, with 9 bases between. This CDR3 contains 14 residues. The CDR3 sequence: CASSLARVGYEQYF. In DNA, the CDR3 is TGTGCCAGCAGCTTAGCCCGAGTAGGCTACGAGCAGTACTTC.

The sample holds a few counts of this clonotype. V is TRBV19 and J is TRBJ2-4; no definite D call. CDR1 and CDR2 (germline): LNHDA, SQIVND (reference sequence). The CDR3 length is 13 residues. V dropped 0 bases and J dropped 9 bases, with 9 bases sitting between them. CDR3 coding DNA: TGTGCCAGTAGTATAGAGGTTAACGGCATTCAGTACTTC. It is translated as CASSIEVNGIQYF.

The CDR3 DNA reads as TGTGCCAGCAGCTTTCTAGGACTAGCGGGAGTGAGGGAGCAGTTCTTC. Amino acid sequence: CASSFLGLAGVREQFF. This chain links TRBV7-9 with TRBJ2-1, with 13 bases lining up with TRBD2. The germline gives CDR1 SEHNR, CDR2 FQNEAQ (reference sequence). The CDR3 covers 16 residues. V lost 3 bases, J lost 10 bases, and 9 bases stayed unmatched.

This rearrangement joins TRBV12-3 or TRBV12-4 to TRBJ1-1, with D possibly matching TRBD1 (6 bases). V was shortened by 2 bases and J by 0 bases, with 13 bases between the two germline ends. The CDR3 is 16 amino acids. CDR3 coding DNA: TGTGCCAGCAGTTTAAGGGGGGGGGGCCTGAACACTGAAGCTTTCTTT. As protein: CASSLRGGGLNTEAFF.

This clonotype occurred many times. The chain carries TRBV7-2 and TRBJ1-1; D gene ambiguous. V shed 2 bases and J shed 0 bases, with 7 bases lying between them. This CDR3 spans 14 amino acids. In germline, CDR1 is SGHTA, CDR2 FQGNSA. The CDR3 protein is CASSLQLLNTEAFF. The CDR3 DNA reads TGTGCCAGCAGCTTACAGTTACTGAACACTGAAGCTTTCTTT.

Notes on this clonotype: A much bigger clone sits one base away, suggesting this may be a read error. The chain couples TRBV7-2 to TRBJ2-4; 8 bases align to TRBD2. The CDR3 is made up of 15 amino acids. Germline CDR1 is SGHTA and CDR2 is FQGNSA. Here the CDR3 DNA reads TGTGCCAGCAACTTAGTAAGCGGGGGTCATGGCATTCAGTACTTC. Its protein product is CASNLVSGGHGIQYF.

V usage is TRBV7-8 and J usage is TRBJ2-7; D possibly uses TRBD1 or TRBD2 (6 bases each). The V gene lost 1 base and the J gene lost 6 bases, with 13 bases spanning the gap. The germline CDR1 and CDR2 sequences are SGHVS and FQNEAQ. The CDR3 has 14 amino acids. Here the CDR3 DNA reads TGTGCCAGCAGCTTAGAAACAGGGACTGGCGAGCAGTACTTC. As protein: CASSLETGTGEQYF.

This clonotype was counted only a few times. A much larger clone differs by one base, so this may be a read error. Because it lacks the conserved phenylalanine or tryptophan at the end, this CDR3 is likely a read error. The gene calls are TRBV3-1 and TRBJ2-3; tentatively, D is TRBD1 or TRBD2 (5 bases each). Trimming removed 0 bases from V and 11 bases from J, with 12 bases in between. The V gene's germline CDR1 is LGHDT and CDR2 YNNKEL (reference sequence). The CDR3 covers 13 residues. CDR3 DNA sequence: TGTGCCAGCAGCCAAGACTCGGGGACGAGGCAGTATTTG. This encodes CASSQDSGTRQYL.

This clonotype has ten or more counts. This chain uses TRBV15 with TRBJ1-5; D ambiguous. CDR3 length: 15 residues. Germline CDR1 is LNHNV and CDR2 is YYDKDF (reference sequence). Trimming pared 3 bases from V and 3 bases from J, leaving 12 bases between. As DNA, the CDR3 is TGTGCCACCAGCAGCGCTAGGATCCTCAATCAGCCCCAGCATTTT. Its protein is CATSSARILNQPQHF.

This clonotype was seen repeatedly, ten times or more. The chain is built from TRBV28 and TRBJ1-2; tentatively, D is TRBD1 (6 bases). V was shortened by 5 bases and J by 0 bases, with 13 bases between the two germline ends. Per the germline V gene, CDR1 is MDHEN and CDR2 is SYDVKM. CDR3 size: 15 residues. This CDR3 is CASSPGTTSNYGYTF. In nucleotides, the CDR3 is TGTGCCAGCAGTCCGGGGACAACATCTAACTATGGCTACACCTTC.

The chain combines TRBV12-3 or TRBV12-4 with TRBJ2-1, with a tentative D call TRBD1 (5 bases). Trimming stripped 4 bases from V and 14 bases from J, with 12 bases between. The length of the CDR3 is 11 residues. The CDR3 spells CASSSGHKEFF. CDR3 nucleotide sequence: TGTGCCAGCAGTTCAGGGCACAAAGAGTTCTTC.

Only a few counts were recorded for this clonotype. A much bigger clone sits one base away, suggesting this may be a read error. The conserved final phenylalanine or tryptophan is absent from the CDR3, which likely points to a read error. This rearrangement joins TRBV27 to TRBJ2-1; maybe TRBD1 (5 bases). The end of the DNA is better explained by TRBJ2-5, so the J call may be wrong. There are 15 residues in the CDR3. Germline values: CDR1 MNHEY, CDR2 SMNVEV (reference sequence). CDR3 sequence (DNA): TGTGCCAGCAGTTCGGCGCAGGGTTCCGTGGAGACCCAGTACTCC. It encodes CASSSAQGSVETQYS.

On this clonotype: This may come from a read error, since a much larger clone is one base off. The chain couples TRBV7-2 to TRBJ1-2; D gene unclear. Germline V CDR1 and CDR2: SGHTA, FQGNSA. This CDR3 contains 14 residues. The CDR3 DNA is TGTGCCGGCAGCCCTCCCAGCGTCCCTCAGGGCTACACCTTC. It codes for CAGSPPSVPQGYTF.

V is TRBV7-9 and J is TRBJ2-1, with TRBD2 matching 12 bases. The CDR3 runs to 21 residues. Germline CDR1 is SEHNR and CDR2 is FQNEAQ (reference sequence). The J segment lost 6 bases and the V segment lost 3 bases, leaving 21 bases of the junction unmatched. CDR3 residues: CASSFYRTSGTLAGGVNEQFF. In nucleotides, the CDR3 is TGTGCCAGCAGCTTTTACAGGACTAGCGGGACTCTAGCGGGAGGCGTCAATGAGCAGTTCTTC.

This clonotype showed up many times. V is TRBV28 and J is TRBJ1-2, with 9 nucleotides matching TRBD1. This CDR3 is 14 amino acids long. V was clipped by 8 bases and J by 3 bases; unmatched bases: 7. In germline, CDR1 is MDHEN, CDR2 SYDVKM. The CDR3 region has the DNA TGTGCCAGCTTTACAGGGGGCGTCGACTATGGCTACACCTTC. Translating it yields CASFTGGVDYGYTF.

This clonotype was seen many times. CDR3 bases: TGTGCCTGGAGTAAGCAAAGGACTAGCGGCTACACAGATACGCAGTATTTT. Translated, it gives CAWSKQRTSGYTDTQYF. The chain employs TRBV30 and TRBJ2-3; TRBD2 matches at 10 bases. The V gene end was trimmed by 2 bases and the J gene end by 2 bases; junction bases not matched to a gene: 10. Germline CDR1 and CDR2: GTSNPN and SVGIG (reference sequence). CDR3 size: 17 residues.

Concerning this clonotype itself: A clone one base away is much larger, so this may be a read error. V is TRBV18 and J is TRBJ1-2; 7 bases line up with TRBD1. V shed 5 bases and J 8 bases; nucleotides not matched to a gene: 8. This CDR3 is built from 13 residues. Germline CDR1 is KGHSH and CDR2 is LQKENI. This CDR3 reads CASSSLGGVGYTF. CDR3 sequence (DNA): TGTGCCAGCTCATCCCTAGGGGGCGTGGGCTACACCTTC. Full variable domain (rest looked up from reference TRBV18 and TRBJ1-2): NAGVMQNPRHLVRRRGQEARLRCSPMKGHSHVYWYRQLPEEGLKFMVYLQKENIIDESGMPKERFSAEFPKEGPSILRIQQVVRGDSAAYFCASSSLGGVGYTFGSGTRLTVV.

There are a few counts of this clonotype. A much larger clonotype is one base distant, so this may be a read error. The chain carries TRBV30 and TRBJ1-5; a weak D match, TRBD1 (6 bases). Deletions cut 5 bases from V and 0 bases from J, with 8 bases between. The CDR3 has 13 amino acids. Per the germline V gene, CDR1 is GTSNPN and CDR2 is SVGIG (reference sequence). CDR3 region: CAWGRGSNQPQHF. As DNA, the CDR3 is TGTGCCTGGGGCAGGGGTAGCAATCAGCCCCAGCATTTT.

This clonotype was recorded a few times. The rearrangement uses TRBV6-1 and TRBJ2-7; the D gene is possibly TRBD2 (5 bases). Germline CDR1 MNHNS, CDR2 SASEGT. The germline V and J ends were trimmed by 6 bases and 3 bases, with 24 bases remaining between them. This CDR3 is built from 17 residues. CDR3 region: CASSLGGFKPGFYEQYF. DNA for the CDR3: TGTGCCAGCAGCCTGGGCGGTTTTAAACCGGGGTTCTACGAGCAGTACTTC.

This clonotype was counted only a few times. The chain is built from TRBV7-6 and TRBJ2-1; 8 nucleotides match TRBD2. The germline V gene has CDR1 SGHVS and CDR2 FNYEAQ. The CDR3 spans 17 residues. J lost 4 bases, V lost 5 bases, and 13 bases had no gene match. CDR3 coding DNA: TGTGCCAGCAGCGCGCAACTAGCGGAGGCTAGGTACAATGAGCAGTTCTTC. As protein: CASSAQLAEARYNEQFF.